The clone carrying this T cell receptor (beta chain) was counted many times. The sample is drawn from a study of CXCR3 chemokines and chemotherapy response in bladder cancer. CDR3 size: 17 residues. Per the germline V gene, CDR1 is SGHAT and CDR2 is FQNNGV. The V end lost 1 base, the J end lost 2 bases, and 12 bases lay between the germline ends. TCRdb ran MiXCR on the PCR reads and lists one entry per CDR3 protein. The table lists 12,000 or so distinct CDR3 sequences, approximately 13% of them singletons, with about 25% in the top ten. The rearrangement links TRBV11-2 to TRBJ2-6; possible D gene TRBD2, 6 bases. This TCR was recovered from a human donor with bladder cancer that did not respond to neoadjuvant chemotherapy. Sample collection was performed from a patient whose treatment included neoadjuvant chemotherapy. DNA for the CDR3: TGTGCCAGCAGCTTAGTGAGGAGGGGTCCTGGGGCCAACGTCCTGACTTTC. This sequence encodes CASSLVRRGPGANVLTF. Full variable domain (remainder filled in from reference TRBV11-2 and TRBJ2-6): EAGVAQSPRYKIIEKRQSVAFWCNPISGHATLYWYQQILGQGPKLLIQFQNNGVVDDSQLPKDRFSAERLKGVDSTLKIQPAKLEDSAVYLCASSLVRRGPGANVLTFGAGSRLTVL.